A single sample gave rise to the 13 T cell receptor beta chains below, sequenced in a study of blood T cell repertoires in COVID-19. The method was immunoSEQ multiplex PCR; TCRdb's version includes in-frame clones alone and lacks a portion of them. Seen here are approximately 190,000 clones, almost 85% observed once, and the top ten hold approximately 5.1%. Sequencing used peripheral blood. The receptors shown here come from a woman in her 70s with active or convalescent COVID-19.

The gene calls are TRBV4-1 and TRBJ2-5; 7 bases are shared with TRBD2. The CDR3 spans 18 residues. Looked up from germline, CDR1 is MGHRA and CDR2 is YSYEKL. Unmatched junction bases numbered 14, after V lost 1 base and J lost 3 bases. The CDR3 sequence is CASSQVVGLAASKETQYF. The CDR3 DNA reads as TGCGCCAGCAGCCAAGTAGTAGGCCTAGCGGCCAGTAAAGAGACCCAGTACTTC.

This clone was detected a few times. V usage is TRBV5-1 and J usage is TRBJ2-3, with a weak D call TRBD2 (5 bases). The CDR3 length is 16 residues. The germline V gene has CDR1 SGHRS and CDR2 YFSETQ. The germline V and J ends were trimmed by 0 bases and 0 bases, with 11 bases remaining between them. CDR3 coding DNA: TGCGCCAGCAGCTTGGTGCCTGGACTTAGCACAGATACGCAGTATTTT. Amino acids: CASSLVPGLSTDTQYF.

The V gene is TRBV4-1, the J gene TRBJ2-2; 7 bases align to TRBD2. Germline values: CDR1 MGHRA, CDR2 YSYEKL. There are 18 residues in the CDR3. V shed 2 bases, J shed 4 bases, and the junction held 13 bases outside the gene matches. CDR3 DNA: TGCGCCAGCAGCCAAACAATAGGGAGGGCCGGGCTCACCGGGGAGCTGTTTTTT. It translates to CASSQTIGRAGLTGELFF.

The chain carries TRBV11-2 and TRBJ2-7, with D possibly being TRBD1 (5 bases). The germline CDR1 and CDR2 sequences are SGHAT and FQNNGV. This CDR3 region has 13 residues. Trimming took 5 bases from V and 4 from J, leaving 12 bases between them. CDR3 nucleotides: TGTGCCAGCAGCGCCCACCAGGGTTACGAGCAGTACTTC. Translated: CASSAHQGYEQYF.

The chain uses TRBV2 and TRBJ1-5, with TRBD1 matching over 9 bases. Germline-derived CDR1 and CDR2 are SNHLY and FYNNEI. The CDR3 length is 14 residues. J lost 6 bases, V lost 5 bases, and 5 bases had no gene match. DNA for the CDR3: TGTGCCAGCAGTTACGGACAGGGGCGTCAGCCCCAGCATTTT. Translated: CASSYGQGRQPQHF.

The chain employs TRBV7-3 and TRBJ2-1, with 10 bases lining up with TRBD1. From germline, CDR1 is SGHTA and CDR2 FQGTGA. CDR3 size: 15 residues. Trimming took 5 bases from V and 2 from J; bases not matched to a gene: 3. The CDR3 DNA sequence: TGTGCCAGCAGCCCGGACAGGGGGACCTACAATGAGCAGTTCTTC. Translating gives CASSPDRGTYNEQFF.

V usage is TRBV19 and J usage is TRBJ1-4; no firm D call. V shed 3 bases and J shed 3 bases, with 11 bases lying between them. The CDR3 loop spans 15 amino acids. The germline V gene encodes CDR1 LNHDA and CDR2 SQIVND (reference sequence). In DNA form, the CDR3 reads TGTGCCAGTAGTATCTCGGAAACAGCTAATGAAAAACTGTTTTTT. This codes for CASSISETANEKLFF.

The rearrangement uses TRBV27 and TRBJ2-1; 7 bases agree with TRBD2. V lost 5 bases, J lost 3 bases, and 10 bases stayed unmatched. The CDR3 contains 16 residues. Germline CDR1 MNHEY, CDR2 SMNVEV (reference sequence). The CDR3 DNA follows: TGTGCCAGCAGTCCCCCCCCAAGCGGGAACTACAATGAGCAGTTCTTC. Its translation: CASSPPPSGNYNEQFF.

CDR3 region: CASSMGSGGTDTQYF. The CDR3 nucleotides are TGTGCCAGTAGTATGGGAAGCGGGGGTACAGATACGCAGTATTTT. The chain uses TRBV19 and TRBJ2-3; TRBD2 matches 8 bases. Germline trimming cut 3 bases from V and 3 bases from J; bases unmatched to any gene: 5. This CDR3 comprises 15 residues. Germline V gene sequence: CDR1 LNHDA, CDR2 SQIVND (reference sequence).

This clone was observed a few times. The rearrangement links TRBV18 to TRBJ2-1, with TRBD2 matching over 7 bases. The germline gives CDR1 KGHSH, CDR2 LQKENI. V shed 3 bases, J shed 5 bases, and the junction held 7 bases outside the gene matches. The CDR3 has 15 amino acids. The CDR3 sequence: CASSPGREFHNEQFF. The DNA of the CDR3 is TGTGCCAGCTCACCGGGGCGGGAGTTTCACAATGAGCAGTTCTTC.

This chain joins TRBV5-8 and TRBJ1-2; D may be TRBD1 (6 bases). CDR1 is SGHTS, CDR2 YDEGEE, per germline. The CDR3 has 17 amino acids. V lost 4 bases to trimming and J lost 2 bases, with 21 bases between them. CDR3 bases: TGTGCCAGCAGCCCCTGGCCCAGAGGGGGGGGAAACTATGGCTACACCTTC. As protein: CASSPWPRGGGNYGYTF.

This chain connects TRBV6-1 to TRBJ2-2; 8 nucleotides match TRBD2. The CDR3 has 15 residues. J was trimmed by 4 bases and V by 3 bases; bases with no gene match: 4. CDR1 is MNHNS, CDR2 SASEGT, per germline. The CDR3 region has the DNA TGTGCCAGCAGTGATCCGGGACTAGTCACCGGGGAGCTGTTTTTT. Protein: CASSDPGLVTGELFF.

The chain joins TRBV5-4 to TRBJ2-1; 11 bases align to TRBD2. CDR1 is SGHNT and CDR2 is YYREEE in the germline V gene (reference sequence). CDR3 length: 16 amino acids. Trimming removed 2 bases from V and 1 base from J; junction bases left unmatched: 2. In DNA form, the CDR3 reads TGTGCCAGCAGCTTAACTAGCGGGAGATCCTACAATGAGCAGTTCTTC. Its translation: CASSLTSGRSYNEQFF.